What follows are 28 T cell receptor beta chains derived from one specimen sequenced in a study of T cells in Graves' hyperthyroidism and ophthalmopathy. TCR beta CDR3 sequences were amplified from RNA transcripts. HTBI primers were used for first-round RT-PCR of the TCR CDR3. A single record per CDR3 protein comes from TCRdb applying MiXCR to the multiplex PCR reads. There are around 420,000 distinct CDR3 sequences in the sample; less than 20% occur only once, and 13% to 15% lies in the top ten. The sample was blood. The receptors were sampled from a woman aged 18 to 35 with Graves' hyperthyroidism.

This clonotype was observed many times. The J gene is TRBJ1-2, the V gene TRBV12-3 or TRBV12-4; possible D gene TRBD1, 5 bases. With 3 bases removed from V and 4 bases from J, the gap between germline ends came to 15 bases. The CDR3 is 15 residues long. CDR3 amino acids: CASSLLGTAAYGYTF. The CDR3 nucleotides read TGTGCCAGCAGTTTGCTCGGGACGGCCGCCTATGGCTACACCTTC.

The chain's CDR3 is CASRLGRETYEQYF. The CDR3 bases are TGCGCCAGCAGGCTCGGGCGGGAGACATACGAGCAGTACTTC. This chain links TRBV5-1 with TRBJ2-7; 7 bases match TRBD2. Germline loops: CDR1 SGHRS, CDR2 YFSETQ. The trim removed 5 bases at V and 4 bases at J, leaving 9 bases unmatched. This CDR3 comprises 14 residues.

This clonotype was found many times. The CDR3 here is CASHRDRGPDQPQHF. DNA for the CDR3: TGTGCCAGCCATCGGGACAGGGGGCCCGATCAGCCCCAGCATTTT. The chain uses TRBV2 and TRBJ1-5; 12 bases agree with TRBD1. J lost 5 bases, V lost 8 bases, and 7 bases had no gene match. This CDR3 region has 15 residues. Looked up from germline, CDR1 is SNHLY and CDR2 is FYNNEI.

This sequence joins TRBV6-1 and TRBJ1-1; D remains unclear. CDR3 length: 13 amino acids. Germline V gene lookup returns CDR1 MNHNS and CDR2 SASEGT. The ends were cut back, 2 bases at V and 5 bases at J, with 9 bases in the middle. The CDR3 protein is CASSEKGGTEAFF. As DNA, the CDR3 is TGTGCCAGCAGTGAAAAGGGAGGAACTGAAGCTTTCTTT.

This clonotype has a handful of counts. The chain has TRBV27 and TRBJ1-4; D possibly corresponds to TRBD1 (6 bases). The CDR3 covers 13 residues. CDR1 and CDR2 (germline): MNHEY, SMNVEV (reference sequence). Between the trimmed V and J ends, which lost 7 bases and 4 bases, there was a span of 10 bases. The DNA for the CDR3 is TGTGCCAGCACCAGGGGTTATAATGAAAAACTGTTTTTT. Residues: CASTRGYNEKLFF.

This clonotype was found a few times. The chain joins TRBV29-1 to TRBJ1-1; D ambiguous. Germline CDR1 and CDR2: SQVTM and ANQGSEA. CDR3 length: 10 amino acids. Trimming shortened V by 7 bases and J by 2 bases, and 5 bases separated the two germline ends. This chain's CDR3 is CSAGNTEAFF. The DNA for the CDR3 is TGCAGCGCCGGTAACACTGAAGCTTTCTTT.

This clonotype has ten or more counts. V and J are TRBV20-1 and TRBJ2-5, with 12 bases fitting TRBD2. Germline-derived CDR1 and CDR2 are DFQATT and SNEGSKA (reference sequence). The V and J ends lost 5 bases and 2 bases, in that order; junction bases with no gene match: 12. This CDR3 spans 17 amino acids. CDR3 in amino acids: CSAWPPFGTSGQETQYF. CDR3 sequence (DNA): TGCAGTGCTTGGCCACCGTTCGGGACTAGCGGGCAAGAGACCCAGTACTTC.

The rearrangement uses TRBV5-5 and TRBJ1-5, with TRBD1 identical over 11 bases. V lost 2 bases and J lost 3; bases outside the gene matches: 7. CDR3 length equals 17 residues. Per germline, CDR1 SGHKS and CDR2 YYEKEE (reference sequence). The CDR3 region is CASSFWTGGWDNQPQHF. CDR3 coding DNA: TGTGCCAGCAGCTTTTGGACAGGGGGCTGGGACAATCAGCCCCAGCATTTT.

This clonotype was detected ten times or more. The chain uses TRBV20-1 and TRBJ1-1, with D perhaps matching TRBD1 (5 bases). CDR1 and CDR2 from the germline V gene are DFQATT and SNEGSKA (reference sequence). The CDR3 consists of 13 residues. Trimming left V 3 bases short and J 4 bases short, with 12 bases between. In DNA form, the CDR3 reads TGCAGTGCTAGGCAGGGTTTGGGCACTGAAGCTTTCTTT. The encoded protein is CSARQGLGTEAFF.

The chain links TRBV9 to TRBJ1-2, with 8 nucleotides matching TRBD1. CDR1 is SGDLS and CDR2 is YYNGEE in the germline V gene. This CDR3 spans 13 amino acids. The V gene end was trimmed by 2 bases and the J gene end by 7 bases; junction bases not matched to a gene: 4. CDR3: CASSVQGAVGYTF. CDR3 sequence (DNA): TGTGCCAGCAGCGTCCAGGGGGCAGTTGGCTACACCTTC.

In this sample, this clonotype turned up many times. This chain joins TRBV3-1 and TRBJ2-1; D remains unclear. The V gene lost 2 bases and the J gene lost 6 bases, with 11 bases spanning the gap. The CDR3 is 14 amino acids. Germline CDR1 LGHDT, CDR2 YNNKEL (reference sequence). CDR3 DNA: TGTGCCAGCAGCCAATCCCGGGCCAGCAATGAGCAGTTCTTC. Its translation: CASSQSRASNEQFF.

Only a few counts were recorded for this clonotype. The CDR3 coding sequence is TGTGCCAGCAGCTTCCCTAGCGGGGGATTAGGTCGAGAGACCCAGTACTTC. Its translation: CASSFPSGGLGRETQYF. The V gene is TRBV5-6, the J gene TRBJ2-5; 10 bases are shared with TRBD2. Germline loops: CDR1 SGHDT, CDR2 YYEEEE. Trimming removed 2 bases from V and 4 bases from J; junction bases left unmatched: 11. This CDR3 region has 17 residues.

This chain links TRBV20-1 with TRBJ2-7; D remains unclear. Trimming took 5 bases from V and 3 from J, leaving 8 bases between them. Germline V gives CDR1 DFQATT, CDR2 SNEGSKA (reference sequence). The CDR3 has 11 residues. Written as DNA, the CDR3 is TGCAGTGCTCGGTGGAACTACGAGCAGTACTTC. This translates into CSARWNYEQYF.

Many counts were recorded for this clonotype. V usage is TRBV6-2 or TRBV6-3 and J usage is TRBJ2-3; 10 nucleotides match TRBD2. V was clipped by 6 bases and J by 3 bases; unmatched bases: 3. Germline values: CDR1 MNHEY, CDR2 SVGEGT. This CDR3 contains 14 residues. CDR3 amino acids: CASSLAGVTDTQYF. The CDR3 nucleotides are TGTGCCAGCAGCCTAGCGGGAGTGACAGATACGCAGTATTTT.

V and J are TRBV15 and TRBJ2-7, with 10 positions matching TRBD2. After removal of 0 bases from V and 2 bases from J, the junction contained 4 bases not matched to a gene. The germline V gene encodes CDR1 LNHNV and CDR2 YYDKDF (reference sequence). This CDR3 spans 16 amino acids. CDR3 nucleotide sequence: TGTGCCACCAGCAGAGATACGCTAGCGGGGGCCTACGAGCAGTACTTC. It specifies CATSRDTLAGAYEQYF.

This clonotype turned up a few times. V gene TRBV9 combines with J gene TRBJ2-4, with D perhaps TRBD2 (5 bases). Germline CDR1 SGDLS, CDR2 YYNGEE. Trimming pared 4 bases from V and 8 bases from J, leaving 19 bases between. This CDR3 contains 15 residues. CDR3 protein: CASSPYEGTSDIQYF. In DNA, the CDR3 is TGTGCCAGCAGCCCGTATGAGGGTACGTCGGACATTCAGTACTTC.

Many counts were recorded for this clonotype. DNA of the CDR3: TGCAGTGCTAGAGTCAACTCCCGCCGGGCAGATACGCAGTATTTT. Its translation is CSARVNSRRADTQYF. The chain recombines TRBV20-1 with TRBJ2-3; D is uncertain. The CDR3 has 15 amino acids. The V end lost 1 base, the J end lost 4 bases, and 15 bases lay between the germline ends. Germline values: CDR1 DFQATT, CDR2 SNEGSKA (reference sequence).

In this sample, this clonotype turned up many times. One end of the junction fails to match germline, which may point to a read error. The rearrangement links TRBV12-3 or TRBV12-4 to TRBJ1-1, with D unclear. This CDR3 has 13 amino acids. CDR3 coding DNA: TGTGCCAGCAGTTTAGCCGGGCCCGGCGAAGTTTTCTTT. Residues: CASSLAGPGEVFF.

The V and J genes are TRBV7-9 and TRBJ2-3; D not certain. V was cut by 5 bases and J by 6 bases, with 15 bases left in between. CDR1 is SEHNR and CDR2 is FQNEAQ in the germline V gene (reference sequence). The CDR3 spans 14 residues. The DNA for the CDR3 is TGTGCCAGCAGCGATCATAGTCGTGTTGATACGCAGTATTTT. This translates into CASSDHSRVDTQYF.

This clonotype was found a few times. CDR3 residues: CASSWGGPGTEAFF. In nucleotides, the CDR3 is TGTGCCAGCAGCTGGGGGGGCCCCGGGACTGAAGCTTTCTTT. The chain is built from TRBV5-5 and TRBJ1-1; weak D call: TRBD1 (6 bases). In germline, CDR1 is SGHKS, CDR2 YYEKEE (reference sequence). Deletions cut 3 bases from V and 5 bases from J, with 14 bases between. The CDR3 is 14 amino acids.

This clonotype was detected ten times or more. The V gene is TRBV2, the J gene TRBJ1-4; tentatively, D is TRBD1 (6 bases). Trimming cost V 6 bases and J 0 bases, with 14 bases left between them. CDR1 is SNHLY and CDR2 is FYNNEI in the germline V gene. The CDR3 sequence is 16 residues long. The CDR3 here is CASSERGVATNEKLFF. CDR3 coding DNA: TGTGCCAGCAGCGAGAGGGGGGTGGCAACTAATGAAAAACTGTTTTTT.

This clonotype was detected a few times. The chain couples TRBV6-2 or TRBV6-3 to TRBJ2-2; 13 nucleotides agree with TRBD2. The V and J ends lost 5 bases and 3 bases, in that order; junction bases with no gene match: 6. This CDR3 is 17 amino acids long. Germline V gene lookup returns CDR1 MNHEY and CDR2 SVGEGT. The CDR3 region is CASSTTSGRGYTGELFF. The CDR3 DNA follows: TGTGCCAGCAGTACCACTAGCGGGAGGGGGTACACCGGGGAGCTGTTTTTT.

This clonotype appeared many times. This chain connects TRBV12-3 or TRBV12-4 to TRBJ1-5; 8 bases agree with TRBD1. After removal of 5 bases from V and 0 bases from J, the junction contained 9 bases not matched to a gene. The CDR3 contains 17 residues. CDR3: CASSALGQVNSNQPQHF. The CDR3 DNA reads as TGTGCCAGCAGTGCGTTGGGACAGGTAAATAGCAATCAGCCCCAGCATTTT.

This clonotype was seen many times. The rearrangement joins TRBV28 to TRBJ2-5; D remains ambiguous. The V end was cut by 0 bases, the J end by 0 bases, with 11 bases between. Germline lookup yields CDR1 MDHEN and CDR2 SYDVKM. The CDR3 spans 16 residues. The CDR3 sequence: CASSLWGAEYQETQYF. DNA of the CDR3: TGTGCCAGCAGTTTATGGGGCGCAGAGTACCAAGAGACCCAGTACTTC.

This clonotype was counted between two and nine times. The rearrangement joins TRBV19 to TRBJ1-1; possible D gene TRBD1, 5 bases. This CDR3 is built from 12 residues. CDR1 and CDR2 (germline): LNHDA, SQIVND (reference sequence). V was shortened by 11 bases and J by 6 bases, with 16 bases between the two germline ends. This chain's CDR3 is CASREGRAEAFF. Written as DNA, the CDR3 is TGTGCCTCCAGGGAGGGCAGGGCTGAAGCTTTCTTT.

This clonotype was seen repeatedly, ten times or more. V is TRBV6-2 or TRBV6-3 and J is TRBJ1-2; D might be TRBD1 (5 bases). Germline lookup yields CDR1 MNHEY and CDR2 SVGEGT. Trimming shortened V by 6 bases and J by 6 bases, and 8 bases separated the two germline ends. The CDR3 sequence is 11 residues long. The CDR3 nucleotides read TGTGCCAGCAGCTTGACAGATGGCTACACCTTC. Its protein is CASSLTDGYTF.

To note about this clonotype: This may arise from a read error, as a much more abundant clone is one base away. The rearrangement uses TRBV18 and TRBJ2-7; 7 nucleotides agree with TRBD1. CDR3 length: 15 residues. With 4 bases clipped from V and 9 bases from J, the junction kept 15 bases outside the gene matches. In germline, CDR1 is KGHSH, CDR2 LQKENI. The CDR3 region is CASSRADRPLDGQYF. The CDR3 DNA sequence: TGTGCCAGCTCACGTGCGGACAGGCCACTGGACGGGCAGTACTTC.

CDR3 sequence (DNA): TGTGCCAGCAGCGCTAAAGTGGGGGCCTACAATGAGCAGTTCTTC. As protein: CASSAKVGAYNEQFF. The gene calls are TRBV9 and TRBJ2-1, with D perhaps TRBD1 or TRBD2 (5 bases each). The CDR3 consists of 15 residues. Trimming stripped 3 bases from V and 2 bases from J, with 12 bases between. Per the germline V gene, CDR1 is SGDLS and CDR2 is YYNGEE.